Following are 5 T cell receptor beta chains from one sample sequenced in a study of patients and donors after allogeneic stem cell transplantation. TCRdb re-called the RT-PCR reads with MiXCR, one entry per CDR3 protein. This table holds about 150,000 distinct CDR3 sequences, 24% found once. Sequencing input: blood, either unsorted or a sorted T cell fraction (not recorded which). These receptors were obtained from a human donor who was either an allogeneic HSCT recipient or a stem cell or donor lymphocyte infusion donor (not recorded which). It is not recorded whose cells these are; they may come from a transplant donor.

This clonotype was seen only a few times. The chain carries TRBV20-1 and TRBJ2-3; the D is unclear. V dropped 6 bases and J dropped 0 bases, with 13 bases sitting between them. This CDR3 contains 14 residues. CDR1 DFQATT and CDR2 SNEGSKA come from the germline V gene (reference sequence). The CDR3 region is CSARGPPSTDTQYF. Here the CDR3 DNA reads TGCAGTGCCCGAGGACCTCCAAGCACAGATACGCAGTATTTT.

This clonotype came up a few times. This rearrangement joins TRBV10-3 to TRBJ2-5; possibly TRBD1 for D (6 bases). Trimming shortened V by 3 bases and J by 4 bases, and 9 bases separated the two germline ends. The CDR3 spans 13 residues. Germline V lookup: CDR1 ENHRY, CDR2 SYGVKD. DNA of the CDR3: TGTGCCATCAGTGAACAGGGAAGAGAGACCCAGTACTTC. This gives the protein CAISEQGRETQYF.

This clonotype was seen repeatedly, ten times or more. V is TRBV20-1 and J is TRBJ2-3; 7 positions agree with TRBD2. This CDR3 has 14 amino acids. V dropped 3 bases and J dropped 4; count of bases not matched to a gene: 7. The germline gives CDR1 DFQATT, CDR2 SNEGSKA (reference sequence). This CDR3 reads CSARRSGGSDTQYF. The CDR3 DNA is TGCAGTGCTAGGCGTTCGGGAGGCTCAGATACGCAGTATTTT.

V gene TRBV4-3 combines with J gene TRBJ2-1; D perhaps matches TRBD1 (6 bases). Germline V lookup: CDR1 LGHNA, CDR2 YSLEER. The CDR3 is 17 residues long. V shed 0 bases and J shed 3 bases, with 15 bases lying between them. The CDR3 protein is CASSQDIRGRFYNEQFF. The CDR3 DNA follows: TGCGCCAGCAGCCAAGATATCAGGGGCCGATTCTACAATGAGCAGTTCTTC.

The chain links TRBV20-1 to TRBJ2-7, with 7 bases matching TRBD1. With 2 bases clipped from V and 3 bases from J, the junction kept 4 bases outside the gene matches. Germline V gene lookup returns CDR1 DFQATT and CDR2 SNEGSKA (reference sequence). The CDR3 extends over 13 amino acids. The CDR3 here is CSARTGEGYEQYF. In nucleotides, the CDR3 is TGCAGTGCTAGAACAGGGGAAGGCTACGAGCAGTACTTC.